The sequence of this T cell receptor beta chain was determined in a study of CD8 T cells in Susac syndrome. It was with random hexamers that about 0.45 to 1 ug RNA was reverse transcribed. An immunoSEQ multiplex PCR generated amplified TCR beta CDR3 products spanning 54 Vbeta and 13 Jbeta. One entry per CDR3 protein, called by TCRdb with MiXCR from the immunoSEQ multiplex PCR reads. The sample lists 170,000 or so distinct CDR3 sequences, roughly 95% occurring once. The length of the CDR3 is 15 residues. Germline loops: CDR1 SGHAT, CDR2 FQDESV (reference sequence). V shed 4 bases and J 0 bases; nucleotides not matched to a gene: 2.

The sequenced sample was CD4+ T cells from PBMCs. The chain has TRBV11-1 and TRBJ2-1; TRBD1 agrees at 8 bases. The TCR comes from a human donor with Susac syndrome. CDR3 bases: TGTGCCAGCAGCTCGGACAGGGCCTCCTACAATGAGCAGTTCTTC. Translation gives CASSSDRASYNEQFF.